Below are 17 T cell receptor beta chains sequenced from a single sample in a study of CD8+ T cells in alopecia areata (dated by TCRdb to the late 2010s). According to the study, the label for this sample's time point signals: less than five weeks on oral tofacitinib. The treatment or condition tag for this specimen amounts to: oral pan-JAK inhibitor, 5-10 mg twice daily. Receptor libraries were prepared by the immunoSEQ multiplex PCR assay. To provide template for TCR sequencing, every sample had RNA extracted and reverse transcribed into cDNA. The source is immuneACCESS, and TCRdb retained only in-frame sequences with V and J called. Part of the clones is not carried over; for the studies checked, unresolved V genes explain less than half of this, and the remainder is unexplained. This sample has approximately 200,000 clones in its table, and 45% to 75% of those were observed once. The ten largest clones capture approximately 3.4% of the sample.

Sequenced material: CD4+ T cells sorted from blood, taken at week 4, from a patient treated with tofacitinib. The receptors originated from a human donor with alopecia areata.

The CDR3 region is CAWSKERTNTEAFF. In DNA form, the CDR3 reads TGTGCCTGGAGTAAGGAAAGAACGAACACTGAAGCTTTCTTT. The chain recombines TRBV30 with TRBJ1-1; D unresolved. With 2 bases removed from V and 1 base from J, the gap between germline ends came to 11 bases. Germline-derived CDR1 and CDR2 are GTSNPN and SVGIG (reference sequence). The CDR3 is 14 residues long.

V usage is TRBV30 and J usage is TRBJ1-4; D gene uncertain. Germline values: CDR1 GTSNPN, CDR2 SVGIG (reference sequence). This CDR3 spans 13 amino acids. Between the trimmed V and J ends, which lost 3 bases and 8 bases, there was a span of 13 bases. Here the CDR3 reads CAWSGRVGEKLFF. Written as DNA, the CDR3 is TGTGCCTGGAGCGGTAGGGTCGGGGAAAAACTGTTTTTT.

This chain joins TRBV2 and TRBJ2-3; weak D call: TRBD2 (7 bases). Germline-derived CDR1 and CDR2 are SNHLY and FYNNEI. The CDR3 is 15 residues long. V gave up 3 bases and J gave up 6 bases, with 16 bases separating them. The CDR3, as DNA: TGTGCCAGCAGTGACACCTCGGGGGGCAGGGATACGCAGTATTTT. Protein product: CASSDTSGGRDTQYF.

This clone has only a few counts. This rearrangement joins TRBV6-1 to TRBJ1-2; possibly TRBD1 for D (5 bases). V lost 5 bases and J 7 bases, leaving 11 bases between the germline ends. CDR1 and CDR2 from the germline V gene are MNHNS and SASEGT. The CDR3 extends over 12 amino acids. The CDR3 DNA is TGTGCCAGCAGTCCAGGGTTGAGTGGCTACACCTTC. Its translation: CASSPGLSGYTF.

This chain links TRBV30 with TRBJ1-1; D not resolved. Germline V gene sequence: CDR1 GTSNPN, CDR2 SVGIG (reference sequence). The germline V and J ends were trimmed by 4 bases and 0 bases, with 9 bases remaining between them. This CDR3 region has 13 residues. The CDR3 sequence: CAWKQQLNTEAFF. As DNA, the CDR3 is TGTGCCTGGAAACAACAGCTGAACACTGAAGCTTTCTTT.

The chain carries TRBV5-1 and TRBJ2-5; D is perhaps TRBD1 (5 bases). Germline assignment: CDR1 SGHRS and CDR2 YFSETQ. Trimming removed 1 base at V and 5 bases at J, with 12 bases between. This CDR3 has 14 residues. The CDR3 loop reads CASSLQEPGETQYF. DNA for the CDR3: TGCGCCAGCAGCTTGCAGGAGCCAGGGGAGACCCAGTACTTC.

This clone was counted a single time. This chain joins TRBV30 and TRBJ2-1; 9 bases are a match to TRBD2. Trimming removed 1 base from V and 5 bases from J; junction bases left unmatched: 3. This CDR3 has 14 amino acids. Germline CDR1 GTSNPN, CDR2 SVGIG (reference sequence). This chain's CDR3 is CAWSALAGNNEQFF. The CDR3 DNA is TGTGCCTGGAGTGCGCTAGCGGGGAACAATGAGCAGTTCTTC.

The CDR3 protein is CASSRGQFNQPQHF. Written as DNA, the CDR3 is TGTGCCAGCAGCAGGGGACAGTTCAATCAGCCCCAGCATTTT. This chain connects TRBV28 to TRBJ1-5; 7 nucleotides agree with TRBD1. Germline-derived CDR1 and CDR2 are MDHEN and SYDVKM. J lost 3 bases, V lost 6 bases, and 5 bases had no gene match. The length of the CDR3 is 14 residues.

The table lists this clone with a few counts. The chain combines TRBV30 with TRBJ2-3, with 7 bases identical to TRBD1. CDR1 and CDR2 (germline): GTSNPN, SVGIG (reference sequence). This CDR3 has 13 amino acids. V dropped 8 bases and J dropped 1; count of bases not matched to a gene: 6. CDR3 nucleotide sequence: TGTGCCAGTCGGACAGGAGGCACAGATACGCAGTATTTT. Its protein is CASRTGGTDTQYF.

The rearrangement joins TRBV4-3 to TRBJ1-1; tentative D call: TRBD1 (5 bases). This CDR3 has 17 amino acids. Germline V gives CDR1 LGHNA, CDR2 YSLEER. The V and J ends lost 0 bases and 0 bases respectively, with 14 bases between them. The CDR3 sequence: CASSQEPGLPMNTEAFF. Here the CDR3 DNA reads TGCGCCAGCAGCCAAGAGCCGGGACTACCTATGAACACTGAAGCTTTCTTT.

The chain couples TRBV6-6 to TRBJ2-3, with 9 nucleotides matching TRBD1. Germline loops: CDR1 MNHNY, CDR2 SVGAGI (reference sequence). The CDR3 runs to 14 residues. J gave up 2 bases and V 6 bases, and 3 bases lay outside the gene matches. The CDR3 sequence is CASRHRGHTDTQYF. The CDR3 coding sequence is TGTGCCAGCAGACACAGGGGGCACACAGATACGCAGTATTTT.

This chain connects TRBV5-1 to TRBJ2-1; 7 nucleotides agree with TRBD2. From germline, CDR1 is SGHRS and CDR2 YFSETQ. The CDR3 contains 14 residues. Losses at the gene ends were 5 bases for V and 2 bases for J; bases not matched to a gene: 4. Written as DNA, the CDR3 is TGCGCCAGCAGTATCGGGACTACCTACAATGAGCAGTTCTTC. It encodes CASSIGTTYNEQFF.

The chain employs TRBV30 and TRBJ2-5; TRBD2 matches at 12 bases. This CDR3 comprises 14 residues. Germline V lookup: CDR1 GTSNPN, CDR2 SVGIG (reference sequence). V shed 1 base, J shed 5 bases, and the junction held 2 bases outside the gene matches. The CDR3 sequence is CAWSGTSGAETQYF. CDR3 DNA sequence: TGTGCCTGGAGTGGGACTAGCGGGGCGGAGACCCAGTACTTC.

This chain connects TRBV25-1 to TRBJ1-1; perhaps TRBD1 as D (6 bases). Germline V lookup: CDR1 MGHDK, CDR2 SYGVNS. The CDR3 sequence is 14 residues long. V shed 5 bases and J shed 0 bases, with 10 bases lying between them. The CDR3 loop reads CASSIQGMNTEAFF. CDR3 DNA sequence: TGTGCCAGCAGTATACAGGGAATGAACACTGAAGCTTTCTTT.

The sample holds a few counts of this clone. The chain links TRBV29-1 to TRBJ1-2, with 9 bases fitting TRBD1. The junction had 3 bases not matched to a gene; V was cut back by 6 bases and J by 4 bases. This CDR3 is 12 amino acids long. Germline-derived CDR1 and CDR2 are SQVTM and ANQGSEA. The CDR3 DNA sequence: TGCAGCGTAACAGGGGGCGCCTATGGCTACACCTTC. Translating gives CSVTGGAYGYTF.

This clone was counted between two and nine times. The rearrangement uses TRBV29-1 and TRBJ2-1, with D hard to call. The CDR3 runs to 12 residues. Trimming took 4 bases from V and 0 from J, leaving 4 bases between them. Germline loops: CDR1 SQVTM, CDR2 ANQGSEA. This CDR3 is CSVAASYNEQFF. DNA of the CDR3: TGCAGCGTTGCCGCCTCCTACAATGAGCAGTTCTTC.

CDR3 sequence reads: CASRPTDQSQETQYF. The CDR3 DNA follows: TGCGCCAGCAGGCCGACAGATCAAAGCCAAGAGACCCAGTACTTC. V and J are TRBV23-1 and TRBJ2-5; D possibly corresponds to TRBD1 (5 bases). TRBV23-1 is placed among ORFs of uncertain function. Trimming shortened V by 6 bases and J by 1 base, and 15 bases separated the two germline ends. The CDR3 loop spans 15 amino acids.